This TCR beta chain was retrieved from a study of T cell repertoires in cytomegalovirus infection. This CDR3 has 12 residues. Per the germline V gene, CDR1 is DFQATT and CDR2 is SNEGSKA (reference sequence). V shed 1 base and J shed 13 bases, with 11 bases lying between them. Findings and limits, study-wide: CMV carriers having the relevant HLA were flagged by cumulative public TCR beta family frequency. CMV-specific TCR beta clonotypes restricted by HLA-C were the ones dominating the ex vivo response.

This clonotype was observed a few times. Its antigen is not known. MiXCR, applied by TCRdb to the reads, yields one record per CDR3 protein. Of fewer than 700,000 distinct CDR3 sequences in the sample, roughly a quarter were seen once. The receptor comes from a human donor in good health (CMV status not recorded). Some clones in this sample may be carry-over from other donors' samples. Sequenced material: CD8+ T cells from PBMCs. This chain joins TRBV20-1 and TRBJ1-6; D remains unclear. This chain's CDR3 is CSARVMGNPLHF. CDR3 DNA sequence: TGCAGTGCTAGAGTGATGGGGAATCCCCTCCACTTT.